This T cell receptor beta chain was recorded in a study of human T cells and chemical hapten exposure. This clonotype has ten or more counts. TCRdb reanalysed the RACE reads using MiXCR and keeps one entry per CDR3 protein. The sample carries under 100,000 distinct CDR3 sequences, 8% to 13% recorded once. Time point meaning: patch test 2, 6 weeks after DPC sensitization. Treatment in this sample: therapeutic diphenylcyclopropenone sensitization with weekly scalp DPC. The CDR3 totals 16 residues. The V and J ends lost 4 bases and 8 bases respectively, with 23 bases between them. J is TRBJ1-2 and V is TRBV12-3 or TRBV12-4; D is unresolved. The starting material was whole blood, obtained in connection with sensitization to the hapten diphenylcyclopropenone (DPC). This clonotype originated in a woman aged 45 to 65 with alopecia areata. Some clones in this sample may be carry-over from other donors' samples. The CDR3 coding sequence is TGTGCCAGCAGTTACGGGGATCCTGCAACTGAGGGAGGCTACACCTTC. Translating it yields CASSYGDPATEGGYTF.